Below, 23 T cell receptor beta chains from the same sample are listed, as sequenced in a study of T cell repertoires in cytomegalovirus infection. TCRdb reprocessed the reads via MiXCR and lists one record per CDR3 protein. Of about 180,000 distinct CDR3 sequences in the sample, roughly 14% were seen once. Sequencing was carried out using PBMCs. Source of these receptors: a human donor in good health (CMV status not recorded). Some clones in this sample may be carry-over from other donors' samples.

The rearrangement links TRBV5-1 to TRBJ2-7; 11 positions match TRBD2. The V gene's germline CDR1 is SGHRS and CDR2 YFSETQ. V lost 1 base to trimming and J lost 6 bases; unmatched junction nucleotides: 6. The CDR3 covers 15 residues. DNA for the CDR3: TGCGCCAGCAGCTTGACGACTAGCGGGACAGTCGAGCAGTACTTC. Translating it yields CASSLTTSGTVEQYF.

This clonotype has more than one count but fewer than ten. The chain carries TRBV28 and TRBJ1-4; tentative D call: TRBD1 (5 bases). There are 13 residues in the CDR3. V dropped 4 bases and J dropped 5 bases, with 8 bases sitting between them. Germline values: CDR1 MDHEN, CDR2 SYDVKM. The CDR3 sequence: CASSSPGNEKLFF. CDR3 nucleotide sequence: TGTGCCAGCAGTTCCCCAGGGAATGAAAAACTGTTTTTT.

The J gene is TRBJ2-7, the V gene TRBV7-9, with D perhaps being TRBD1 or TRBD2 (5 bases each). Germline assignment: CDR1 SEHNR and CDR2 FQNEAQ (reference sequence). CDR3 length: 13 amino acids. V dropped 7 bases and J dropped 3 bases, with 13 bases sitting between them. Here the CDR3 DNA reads TGTGCCAGCACTCTCCGGGACGGCTACGAGCAGTACTTC. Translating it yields CASTLRDGYEQYF.

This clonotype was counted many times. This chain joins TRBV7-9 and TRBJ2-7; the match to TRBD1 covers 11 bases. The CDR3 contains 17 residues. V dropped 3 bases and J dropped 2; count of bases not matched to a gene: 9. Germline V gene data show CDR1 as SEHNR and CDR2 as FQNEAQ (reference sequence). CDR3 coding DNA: TGTGCCAGCAGCTTTTTGACGGGGGACAGGGGGACCTACGAGCAGTACTTC. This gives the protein CASSFLTGDRGTYEQYF.

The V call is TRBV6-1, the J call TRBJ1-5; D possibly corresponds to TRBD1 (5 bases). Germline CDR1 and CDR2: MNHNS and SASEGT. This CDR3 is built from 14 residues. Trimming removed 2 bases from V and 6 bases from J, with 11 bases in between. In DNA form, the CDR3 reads TGTGCCAGCAGTGAACCAGAGGGGATTCAGCCCCAGCATTTT. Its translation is CASSEPEGIQPQHF.

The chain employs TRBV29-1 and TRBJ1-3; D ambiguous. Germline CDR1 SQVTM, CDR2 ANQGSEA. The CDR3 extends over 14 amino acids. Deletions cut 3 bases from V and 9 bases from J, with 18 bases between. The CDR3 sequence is CSVELERKRGTIYF. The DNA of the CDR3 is TGCAGCGTTGAGCTAGAACGAAAGAGAGGCACCATATATTTT. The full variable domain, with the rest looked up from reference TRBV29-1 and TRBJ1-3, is SAVISQKPSRDICQRGTSLTIQCQVDSQVTMMFWYRQQPGQSLTLIATANQGSEATYESGFVIDKFPISRPNLTFSTLTVSNMSPEDSSIYLCSVELERKRGTIYFGEGSWLTVV.

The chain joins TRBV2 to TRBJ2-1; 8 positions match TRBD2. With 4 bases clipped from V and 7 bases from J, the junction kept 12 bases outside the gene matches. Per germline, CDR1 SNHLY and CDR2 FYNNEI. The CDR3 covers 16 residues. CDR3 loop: CASSALSGGANNEQFF. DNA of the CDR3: TGTGCCAGCAGTGCATTGTCGGGGGGGGCAAATAATGAGCAGTTCTTC.

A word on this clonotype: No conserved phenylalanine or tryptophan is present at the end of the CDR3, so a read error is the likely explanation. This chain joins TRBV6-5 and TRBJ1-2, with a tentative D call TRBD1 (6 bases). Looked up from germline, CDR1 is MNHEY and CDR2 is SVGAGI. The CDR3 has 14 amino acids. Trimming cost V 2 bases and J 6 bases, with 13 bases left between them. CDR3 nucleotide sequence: TGTGCCAGCAGTTACGGGGGCAGGGCGGATGGCTACACCCTC. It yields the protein CASSYGGRADGYTL.

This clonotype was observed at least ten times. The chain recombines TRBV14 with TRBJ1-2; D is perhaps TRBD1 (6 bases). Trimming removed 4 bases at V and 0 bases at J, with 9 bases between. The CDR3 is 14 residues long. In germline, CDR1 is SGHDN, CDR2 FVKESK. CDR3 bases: TGTGCCAGCAGCCGGGACATAGCTAACTATGGCTACACCTTC. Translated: CASSRDIANYGYTF.

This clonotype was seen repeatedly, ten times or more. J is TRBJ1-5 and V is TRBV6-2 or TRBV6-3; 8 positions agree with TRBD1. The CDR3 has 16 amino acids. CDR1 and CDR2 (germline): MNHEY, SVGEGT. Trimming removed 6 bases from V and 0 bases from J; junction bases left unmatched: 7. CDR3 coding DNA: TGTGCCAGCAGGCACGGACAGGGCTTTAGCAATCAGCCCCAGCATTTT. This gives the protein CASRHGQGFSNQPQHF.

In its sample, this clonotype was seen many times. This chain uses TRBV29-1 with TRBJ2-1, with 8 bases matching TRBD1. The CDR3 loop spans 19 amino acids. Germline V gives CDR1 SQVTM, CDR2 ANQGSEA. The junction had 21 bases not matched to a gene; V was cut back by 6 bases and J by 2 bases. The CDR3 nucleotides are TGCAGCGTCCCTAACAGGGGGGATTACGAACCCGGTCCCTACAATGAGCAGTTCTTC. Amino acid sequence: CSVPNRGDYEPGPYNEQFF.

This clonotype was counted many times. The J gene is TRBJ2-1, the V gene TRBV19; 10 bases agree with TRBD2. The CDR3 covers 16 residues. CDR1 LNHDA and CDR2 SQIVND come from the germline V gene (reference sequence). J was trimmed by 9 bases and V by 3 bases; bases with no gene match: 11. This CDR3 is CASSIPSGGGRLEQFF. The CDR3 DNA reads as TGTGCCAGTAGTATCCCGAGCGGGGGGGGGCGGCTTGAGCAGTTCTTC.

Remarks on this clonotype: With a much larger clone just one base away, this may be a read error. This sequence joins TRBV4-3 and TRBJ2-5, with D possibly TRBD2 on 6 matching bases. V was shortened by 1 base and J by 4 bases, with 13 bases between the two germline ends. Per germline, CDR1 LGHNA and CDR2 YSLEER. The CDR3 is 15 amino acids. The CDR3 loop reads CASSQVNGRAETQYF. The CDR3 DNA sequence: TGCGCCAGCAGCCAAGTGAACGGGAGAGCAGAGACCCAGTACTTC.

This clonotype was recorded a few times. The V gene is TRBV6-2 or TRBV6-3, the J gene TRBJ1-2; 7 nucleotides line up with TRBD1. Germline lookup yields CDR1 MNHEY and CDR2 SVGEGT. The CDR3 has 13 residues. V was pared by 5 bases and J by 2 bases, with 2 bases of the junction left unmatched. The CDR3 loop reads CASSGGQNYGYTF. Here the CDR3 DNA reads TGTGCCAGCAGTGGGGGACAGAACTATGGCTACACCTTC.

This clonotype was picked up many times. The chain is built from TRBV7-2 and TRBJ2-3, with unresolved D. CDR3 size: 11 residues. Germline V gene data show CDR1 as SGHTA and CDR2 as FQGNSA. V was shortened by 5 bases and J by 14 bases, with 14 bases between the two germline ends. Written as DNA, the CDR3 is TGTGCCAGCAGCCCGATCCCCTTACTGTATTTT. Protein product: CASSPIPLLYF.

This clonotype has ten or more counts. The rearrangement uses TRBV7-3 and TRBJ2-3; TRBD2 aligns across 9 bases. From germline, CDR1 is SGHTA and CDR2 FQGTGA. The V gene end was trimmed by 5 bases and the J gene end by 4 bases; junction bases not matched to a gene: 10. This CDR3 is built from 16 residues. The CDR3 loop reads CASSRPGGRVPDTQYF. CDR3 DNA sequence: TGTGCCAGCAGCCGACCAGGCGGGAGGGTCCCAGATACGCAGTATTTT. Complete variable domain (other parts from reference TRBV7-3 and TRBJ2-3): GAGVSQTPSNKVTEKGKYVELRCDPISGHTALYWYRQSLGQGPEFLIYFQGTGAADDSGLPNDRFFAVRPEGSVSTLKIQRTERGDSAVYLCASSRPGGRVPDTQYFGPGTRLTVL.

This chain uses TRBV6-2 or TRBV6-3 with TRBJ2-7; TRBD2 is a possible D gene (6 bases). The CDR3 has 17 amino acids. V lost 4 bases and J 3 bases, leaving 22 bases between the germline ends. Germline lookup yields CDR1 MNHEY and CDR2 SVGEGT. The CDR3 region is CASSSSFLYRGGYEQYF. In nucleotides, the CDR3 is TGTGCCAGCAGTTCGTCATTTTTATATCGGGGAGGCTACGAGCAGTACTTC.

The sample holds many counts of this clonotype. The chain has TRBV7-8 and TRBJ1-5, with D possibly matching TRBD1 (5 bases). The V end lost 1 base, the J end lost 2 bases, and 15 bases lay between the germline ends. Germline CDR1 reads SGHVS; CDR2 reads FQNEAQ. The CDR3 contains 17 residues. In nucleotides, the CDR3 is TGTGCCAGCAGCTTAGTCGGCAGGGAAGGTGGCAATCAGCCCCAGCATTTT. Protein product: CASSLVGREGGNQPQHF.

CDR3 coding DNA: TGCAGCGTCGAGGGGACTAGCGGGGGGCCGGGAGATACGCAGTATTTT. Its translation is CSVEGTSGGPGDTQYF. J is TRBJ2-3 and V is TRBV29-1; 15 bases fit TRBD2. Per germline, CDR1 SQVTM and CDR2 ANQGSEA. J gave up 5 bases and V 6 bases, and 9 bases lay outside the gene matches. This CDR3 has 16 residues.

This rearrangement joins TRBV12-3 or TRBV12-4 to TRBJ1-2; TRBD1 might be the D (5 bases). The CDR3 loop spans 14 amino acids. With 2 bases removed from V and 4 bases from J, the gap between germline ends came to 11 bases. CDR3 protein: CASSLRGWSYGYTF. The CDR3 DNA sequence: TGTGCCAGCAGTTTAAGGGGTTGGAGCTATGGCTACACCTTC.

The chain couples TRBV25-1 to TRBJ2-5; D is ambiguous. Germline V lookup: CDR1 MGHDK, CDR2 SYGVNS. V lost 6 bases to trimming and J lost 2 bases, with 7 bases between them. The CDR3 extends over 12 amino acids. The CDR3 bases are TGTGCCAGCAGGGCAGAACAAGAGACCCAGTACTTC. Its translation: CASRAEQETQYF.

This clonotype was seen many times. The CDR3 DNA reads as TGTGCCAGCAGTCTCCGGACGAACACTGAAGCTTTCTTT. Its translation: CASSLRTNTEAFF. The chain is built from TRBV27 and TRBJ1-1; no clear D gene. The CDR3 is 13 amino acids. Germline CDR1 reads MNHEY; CDR2 reads SMNVEV (reference sequence). Deletions cut 5 bases from V and 1 base from J, with 8 bases between.

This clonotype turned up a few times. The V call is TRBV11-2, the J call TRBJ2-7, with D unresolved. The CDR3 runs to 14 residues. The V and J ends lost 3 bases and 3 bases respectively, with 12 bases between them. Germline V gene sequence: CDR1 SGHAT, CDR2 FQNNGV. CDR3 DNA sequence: TGTGCCAGCAGCTTGAGGAGTCGCGTCTACGAGCAGTACTTC. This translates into CASSLRSRVYEQYF.